One sample yielded the 17 T cell receptor beta chains listed below, sequenced in a study of T cell responses to AZD1222 COVID-19 vaccine. Assay: immunoSEQ multiplex PCR; the TCRdb copy retains only in-frame clones and omits some. Here the sample spans about 62,000 clones, approximately 80% being singletons. This sample comprised peripheral blood, obtained on day 0 of AZD1222 vaccination. Receptor source: an adult in good health.

The J gene is TRBJ1-2, the V gene TRBV25-1; 8 bases are shared with TRBD1. CDR3 size: 14 residues. The ends lost 5 bases at V and 4 bases at J; junction bases unmatched: 6. Germline CDR1 is MGHDK and CDR2 is SYGVNS. CDR3 bases: TGTGCCAGCAGTTCCGGGACAGGCACCTATGGCTACACCTTC. Its translation: CASSSGTGTYGYTF.

The sample holds one count of this clone. This chain uses TRBV28 with TRBJ1-4; D possibly corresponds to TRBD1 (6 bases). This CDR3 contains 16 residues. Trimming pared 6 bases from V and 5 bases from J, leaving 19 bases between. Germline V gene lookup returns CDR1 MDHEN and CDR2 SYDVKM. The CDR3 DNA sequence: TGTGCCAGCAGGGAACAGGGAGCGGGGATAAATGAAAAACTGTTTTTT. It specifies CASREQGAGINEKLFF.

This chain joins TRBV2 and TRBJ1-5; D remains ambiguous. The germline gives CDR1 SNHLY, CDR2 FYNNEI. The CDR3 has 14 residues. The V end was cut by 6 bases, the J end by 2 bases, with 11 bases between. The CDR3: CASSDTLGNQPQHF. Here the CDR3 DNA reads TGTGCCAGCAGCGATACTCTGGGCAATCAGCCCCAGCATTTT.

V is TRBV6-4 and J is TRBJ2-3; 9 positions agree with TRBD2. Germline V gene data show CDR1 as MRHNA and CDR2 as SNTAGT. Unmatched junction bases numbered 2, after V lost 0 bases and J lost 4 bases. The CDR3 totals 15 residues. CDR3 coding DNA: TGTGCCAGCAGTGACTCCAGCGGGGGGTCAGATACGCAGTATTTT. This encodes CASSDSSGGSDTQYF.

The chain is built from TRBV28 and TRBJ1-1, with TRBD1 matching over 7 bases. CDR1 and CDR2 (germline): MDHEN, SYDVKM. The length of the CDR3 is 14 residues. J lost 10 bases, V lost 3 bases, and 11 bases had no gene match. Here the CDR3 reads CASSLDRRGQGAFF. In nucleotides, the CDR3 is TGTGCCAGCAGTTTGGACAGGCGGGGGCAGGGAGCTTTCTTT. The full variable domain, completed using reference TRBV28 and TRBJ1-1, is DVKVTQSSRYLVKRTGEKVFLECVQDMDHENMFWYRQDPGLGLRLIYFSYDVKMKEKGDIPEGYSVSREKKERFSLILESASTNQTSMYLCASSLDRRGQGAFFGQGTRLTVV.

This clone showed up just a few times. The gene calls are TRBV4-1 and TRBJ1-1; D ambiguous. CDR1 MGHRA and CDR2 YSYEKL come from the germline V gene. The CDR3 totals 15 residues. The V end was cut by 1 base, the J end by 0 bases, with 9 bases between. The DNA for the CDR3 is TGCGCCAGCAGCCAAGGATGGGGATTGAACACTGAAGCTTTCTTT. It yields the protein CASSQGWGLNTEAFF.

V is TRBV24-1 and J is TRBJ2-1, with 9 nucleotides matching TRBD1. The V and J ends lost 3 bases and 7 bases, in that order; junction bases with no gene match: 9. Looked up from germline, CDR1 is KGHDR and CDR2 is SFDVKD. The CDR3 is 16 residues long. The CDR3 region has the DNA TGTGCCACCAGTGATCCCTCGGGACAGGGTGGGAATGAGCAGTTCTTC. It encodes CATSDPSGQGGNEQFF.

This chain joins TRBV5-6 and TRBJ1-2; the D gene is possibly TRBD1 (5 bases). CDR3 length: 14 amino acids. With 4 bases removed from V and 2 bases from J, the gap between germline ends came to 12 bases. Germline V CDR1 and CDR2: SGHDT, YYEEEE. CDR3 sequence reads: CASSLDNRNYGYTF. CDR3 nucleotides: TGTGCCAGCAGCCTCGACAACAGGAACTATGGCTACACCTTC.

The V call is TRBV7-9, the J call TRBJ1-1; 10 nucleotides agree with TRBD1. Germline CDR1 reads SEHNR; CDR2 reads FQNEAQ (reference sequence). CDR3 length: 16 amino acids. Germline trimming cut 3 bases from V and 2 bases from J; bases unmatched to any gene: 6. The CDR3 sequence: CASSFPRDRGNTEAFF. The CDR3 DNA sequence: TGTGCCAGCAGCTTCCCCCGGGACAGGGGAAACACTGAAGCTTTCTTT.

The rearrangement links TRBV5-6 to TRBJ1-3; D ambiguous. Per germline, CDR1 SGHDT and CDR2 YYEEEE. This CDR3 is built from 13 residues. The germline V and J ends were trimmed by 0 bases and 3 bases, with 4 bases remaining between them. The CDR3 sequence is CASSLGLGNTIYF. The CDR3 coding sequence is TGTGCCAGCAGCTTGGGACTTGGAAACACCATATATTTT.

The chain has TRBV18 and TRBJ1-6; 7 bases line up with TRBD1. The J segment lost 6 bases and the V segment lost 4 bases, leaving 9 bases of the junction unmatched. Germline values: CDR1 KGHSH, CDR2 LQKENI. This CDR3 has 16 amino acids. The CDR3 spells CASSQTTTGANSPLHF. The CDR3 DNA follows: TGTGCCAGCTCACAAACTACTACAGGGGCTAATTCACCCCTCCACTTT.

The V and J genes are TRBV6-1 and TRBJ1-1; TRBD1 is a possible D gene (6 bases). The CDR3 is 15 amino acids. The germline V gene encodes CDR1 MNHNS and CDR2 SASEGT. The ends were cut back, 1 base at V and 6 bases at J, with 15 bases in the middle. DNA of the CDR3: TGTGCCAGCAGTGAAGAGCTGGGACACCTCGCTGAAGCTTTCTTT. This encodes CASSEELGHLAEAFF.

This clone occurred a few times. The chain is built from TRBV10-3 and TRBJ2-7, with 7 positions matching TRBD2. This CDR3 is 13 amino acids long. Germline CDR1 reads ENHRY; CDR2 reads SYGVKD. Trimming took 3 bases from V and 3 from J; bases not matched to a gene: 2. The CDR3 DNA follows: TGTGCCATCAGTGAACAGCGGGACTACGAGCAGTACTTC. It yields the protein CAISEQRDYEQYF.

The CDR3 nucleotides read TGTGCCAGCAGTTCCACCGGGGGTAAACTGTTTTTT. It is translated as CASSSTGGKLFF. The J gene is TRBJ1-4, the V gene TRBV28; D may be TRBD1 (5 bases). Germline values: CDR1 MDHEN, CDR2 SYDVKM. V lost 4 bases and J lost 11, with 11 bases in between. The CDR3 loop spans 12 amino acids. The variable domain in full, with the rest retrieved from reference TRBV28 and TRBJ1-4, is DVKVTQSSRYLVKRTGEKVFLECVQDMDHENMFWYRQDPGLGLRLIYFSYDVKMKEKGDIPEGYSVSREKKERFSLILESASTNQTSMYLCASSSTGGKLFFGSGTQLSVL.

Here the CDR3 reads CASSPQGNEQFF. The CDR3, as DNA: TGTGCCAGCAGCCCCCAGGGCAATGAGCAGTTCTTC. This sequence joins TRBV7-9 and TRBJ2-1; maybe TRBD1 (5 bases). This CDR3 spans 12 amino acids. Deletions cut 5 bases from V and 6 bases from J, with 8 bases between. Germline V lookup: CDR1 SEHNR, CDR2 FQNEAQ (reference sequence).

The chain combines TRBV29-1 with TRBJ2-1, with D perhaps TRBD1 or TRBD2 (5 bases each). Germline CDR1 is SQVTM and CDR2 is ANQGSEA. Trimming removed 3 bases from V and 5 bases from J, with 14 bases in between. The CDR3 totals 14 residues. The CDR3 DNA sequence: TGCAGCGTTGAGTCGGTAGGGACGGACAATGAGCAGTTCTTC. Its protein is CSVESVGTDNEQFF.

J is TRBJ1-4 and V is TRBV7-9; D not certain. Trimming stripped 6 bases from V and 7 bases from J, with 15 bases between. Germline V CDR1 and CDR2: SEHNR, FQNEAQ (reference sequence). This CDR3 comprises 14 residues. The CDR3 DNA follows: TGTGCCAGCAGGGGCCACTTAACGGGTGAAAAACTGTTTTTT. Amino acid sequence: CASRGHLTGEKLFF.